This TCR beta chain originates from a study of cytomegalovirus exposure and HLA in healthy donors. The CDR3 extends over 9 amino acids. CDR1 and CDR2 (germline): SQVTM, ANQGSEA. 13 Jbeta primers and 60 Vbeta primers were used for the PCR. Libraries were prepared by immunoSEQ multiplex PCR; TCRdb keeps only in-frame clonotypes and omits some of them. This sample's clone table lists roughly 65,000 clones. On this clone itself: The junction differs from germline at one of its ends, possibly a read error.

Sequencing used PBMCs. The origin of this receptor is a boy younger than 18 in good health and CMV-seronegative. The chain uses TRBV29-1 and TRBJ1-1; 7 bases are shared with TRBD1. CDR3 nucleotides: TGCAGCGTTGATGAGACAGGGCGGTTT. It codes for CSVDETGRF. The complete variable domain, with remaining parts taken from reference TRBV29-1 and TRBJ1-1, reads SAVISQKPSRDICQRGTSLTIQCQVDSQVTMMFWYRQQPGQSLTLIATANQGSEATYESGFVIDKFPISRPNLTFSTLTVSNMSPEDSSIYLCSVDETGRFGQGTRLTVV.